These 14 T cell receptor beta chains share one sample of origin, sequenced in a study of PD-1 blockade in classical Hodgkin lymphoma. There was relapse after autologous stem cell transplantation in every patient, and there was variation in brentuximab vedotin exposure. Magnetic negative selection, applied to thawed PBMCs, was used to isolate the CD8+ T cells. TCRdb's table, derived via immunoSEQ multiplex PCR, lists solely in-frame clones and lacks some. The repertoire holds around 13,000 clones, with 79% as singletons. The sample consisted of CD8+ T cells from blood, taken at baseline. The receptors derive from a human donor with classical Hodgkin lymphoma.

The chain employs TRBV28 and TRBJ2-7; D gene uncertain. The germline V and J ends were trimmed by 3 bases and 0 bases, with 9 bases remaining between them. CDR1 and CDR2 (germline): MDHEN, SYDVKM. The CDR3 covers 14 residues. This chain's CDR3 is CASSFFLSSYEQYF. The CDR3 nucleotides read TGTGCCAGCAGTTTTTTCCTGAGCTCCTACGAGCAGTACTTC.

As DNA, the CDR3 is TGTGCCAGCAGCCCCACCGGGGCGGGGGGCGTTCAGCCCCAGCATTTT. This codes for CASSPTGAGGVQPQHF. The chain joins TRBV7-8 to TRBJ1-5; D is possibly TRBD1 (6 bases). The germline gives CDR1 SGHVS, CDR2 FQNEAQ. V was clipped by 5 bases and J by 6 bases, with 20 bases between them. This CDR3 region has 16 residues. Full variable domain (missing parts from reference TRBV7-8 and TRBJ1-5): GAGVSQSPRYKVAKRGQDVALRCDPISGHVSLFWYQQALGQGPEFLTYFQNEAQLDKSGLPSDRFFAERPEGSVSTLKIQRTQQEDSAVYLCASSPTGAGGVQPQHFGDGTRLSIL.

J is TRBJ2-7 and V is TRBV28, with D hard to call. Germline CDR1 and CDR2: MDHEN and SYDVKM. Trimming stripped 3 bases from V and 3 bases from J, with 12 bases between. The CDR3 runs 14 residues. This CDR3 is CASSLRSLFYEQYF. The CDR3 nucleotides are TGTGCCAGCAGTTTGCGTTCGTTGTTCTACGAGCAGTACTTC. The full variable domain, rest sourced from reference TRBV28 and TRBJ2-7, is DVKVTQSSRYLVKRTGEKVFLECVQDMDHENMFWYRQDPGLGLRLIYFSYDVKMKEKGDIPEGYSVSREKKERFSLILESASTNQTSMYLCASSLRSLFYEQYFGPGTRLTVT.

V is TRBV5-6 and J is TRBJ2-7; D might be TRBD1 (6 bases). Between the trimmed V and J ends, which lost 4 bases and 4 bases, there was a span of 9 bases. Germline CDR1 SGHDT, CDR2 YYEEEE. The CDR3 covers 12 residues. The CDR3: CASSPQGYEQYF. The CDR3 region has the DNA TGTGCCAGCAGCCCTCAGGGGTACGAGCAGTACTTC.

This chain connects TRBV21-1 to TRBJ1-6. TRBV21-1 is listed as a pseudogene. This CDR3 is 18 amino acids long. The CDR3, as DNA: TGTGCCGCCATCAGCCGGCAGGGACCAAGGACCTATAATTCACCCCTCCACTTT. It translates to CAAISRQGPRTYNSPLHF.

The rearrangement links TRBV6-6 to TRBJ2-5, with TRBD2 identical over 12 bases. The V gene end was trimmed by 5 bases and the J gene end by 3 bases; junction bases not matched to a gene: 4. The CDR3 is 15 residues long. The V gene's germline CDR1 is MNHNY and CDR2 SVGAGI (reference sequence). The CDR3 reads CASSPRLAGEETQYF. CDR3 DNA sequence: TGTGCCAGCAGTCCCCGACTAGCGGGGGAAGAGACCCAGTACTTC.

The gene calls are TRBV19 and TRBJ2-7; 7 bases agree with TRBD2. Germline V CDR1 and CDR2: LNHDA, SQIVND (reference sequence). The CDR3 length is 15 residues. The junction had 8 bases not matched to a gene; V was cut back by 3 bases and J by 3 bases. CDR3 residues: CASSIELGRDYEQYF. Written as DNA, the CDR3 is TGTGCCAGTAGTATTGAGTTGGGGAGGGACTACGAGCAGTACTTC.

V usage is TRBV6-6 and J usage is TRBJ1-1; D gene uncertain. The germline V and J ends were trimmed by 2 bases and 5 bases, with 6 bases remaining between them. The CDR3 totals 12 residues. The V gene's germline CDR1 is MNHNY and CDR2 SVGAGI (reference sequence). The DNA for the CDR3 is TGTGCCAGCAGTTACAGGGTAACTGAAGCTTTCTTT. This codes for CASSYRVTEAFF.

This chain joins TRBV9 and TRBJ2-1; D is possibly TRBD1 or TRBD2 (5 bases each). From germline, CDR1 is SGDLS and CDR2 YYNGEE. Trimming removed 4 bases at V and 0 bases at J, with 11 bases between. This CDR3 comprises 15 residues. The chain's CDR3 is CASSSGTSSYNEQFF. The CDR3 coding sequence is TGTGCCAGCAGCTCCGGGACGAGCTCCTACAATGAGCAGTTCTTC.

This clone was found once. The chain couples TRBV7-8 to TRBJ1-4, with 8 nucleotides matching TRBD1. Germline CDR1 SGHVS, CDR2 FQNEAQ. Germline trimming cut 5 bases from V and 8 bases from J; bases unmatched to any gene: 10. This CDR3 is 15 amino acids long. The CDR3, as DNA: TGTGCCAGCAGCCCCTGGACAGGGACTAGCGAAAAACTGTTTTTT. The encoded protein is CASSPWTGTSEKLFF. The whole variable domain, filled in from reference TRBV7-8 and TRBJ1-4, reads GAGVSQSPRYKVAKRGQDVALRCDPISGHVSLFWYQQALGQGPEFLTYFQNEAQLDKSGLPSDRFFAERPEGSVSTLKIQRTQQEDSAVYLCASSPWTGTSEKLFFGSGTQLSVL.

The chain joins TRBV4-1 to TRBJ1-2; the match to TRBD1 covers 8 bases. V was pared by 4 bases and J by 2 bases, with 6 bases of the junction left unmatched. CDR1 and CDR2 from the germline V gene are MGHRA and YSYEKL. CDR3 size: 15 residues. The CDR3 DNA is TGCGCCAGCAGCCGCCGAGGGGACAGGAACTATGGCTACACCTTC. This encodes CASSRRGDRNYGYTF.

The CDR3 DNA is TGTGCCATCAGTGAGGACAGGGATAACTATGGCTACACCTTC. Protein: CAISEDRDNYGYTF. This chain uses TRBV10-3 with TRBJ1-2; 7 bases map to TRBD1. The germline CDR1 and CDR2 sequences are ENHRY and SYGVKD. V was pared by 2 bases and J by 1 base, with 1 base of the junction left unmatched. The CDR3 is made up of 14 amino acids.

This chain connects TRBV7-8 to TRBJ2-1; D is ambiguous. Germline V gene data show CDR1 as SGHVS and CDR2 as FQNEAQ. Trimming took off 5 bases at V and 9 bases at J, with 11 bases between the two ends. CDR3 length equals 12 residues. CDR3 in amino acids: CASSPESREQFF. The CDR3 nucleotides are TGTGCCAGCAGCCCCGAGAGTCGTGAGCAGTTCTTC.

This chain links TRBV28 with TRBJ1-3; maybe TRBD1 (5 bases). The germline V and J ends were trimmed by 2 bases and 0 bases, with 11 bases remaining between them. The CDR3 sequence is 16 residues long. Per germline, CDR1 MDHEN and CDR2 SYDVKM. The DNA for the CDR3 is TGTGCCAGCAGTTTACAGGGCGTTCACTCTGGAAACACCATATATTTT. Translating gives CASSLQGVHSGNTIYF.